This paragraph reports one T cell receptor beta chain. This clone appeared a few times. The antigen this receptor binds is unknown. Base qualities were left out, and no much larger clone turns up one base away. This CDR3 is also generated by other DNA sequences in the sample. What the time point label conveys for this sample: individuals recovered from natural SARS-CoV-2 infection. The data belong to a study of Ad26.COV2.S vaccination and SARS-CoV-2 variants (dated by TCRdb to the early 2020s). Background for the entire study: The specificity and breadth of SARS-CoV-2-reactive T cell receptors after Ad26.COV2.S vaccination were assessed by TCRbeta repertoire sequencing. A total of 32 samples were included in the TCR-sequenced set, comprising approximately 20 Ad26.COV2.S vaccine recipients, 5 placebo recipients and 8 SARS-CoV-2 convalescent individuals. The study at large found these results: After vaccination, spike-specific CD8+ and CD4+ T cell responses were reported to show substantial breadth. The authors noted that the TCR breadth and depth analyses may have underestimated total T cell responses. Comparable non-spike TCR breadth was observed between vaccine and placebo recipients, consistent with only spike being contained in the vaccine. Spike-specific TCR breadth was higher in Ad26.COV2.S recipients than in placebo recipients (P = 0.0014).

Trimming takes 2 bases from V and 4 bases from J, and the germline ends sit 9 bases apart. The CDR3 starts with the cysteine, ends with the phenylalanine, and has 13 residues. Only the CDR3 part of the read is kept: 39 bases, read in frame from the first base. The immunoSEQ Assay was the method used to sequence TCRbeta CDR3 regions. After extraction, genomic DNA underwent amplification by bias-controlled multiplex PCR, followed by high-throughput sequencing. In the source study's methods: To quantify the absolute abundance of every unique TCRbeta CDR3 region, sequences were collapsed and filtered. T cell fraction was estimated by normalizing TCRbeta template counts to usable DNA, which was measured by amplifying reference genes present in all nucleated cells. Repertoire TCRs were annotated as SARS-CoV-2-specific by exact matching of V gene, CDR3 amino acid sequence and J gene to a known reactive TCR set. The reference SARS-CoV-2 TCR set was obtained from MIRA and was filtered for enrichment in COVID-19-positive ImmuneCODE repertoires, whereby public or cross-reactive TCRs were removed. Based on the MIRA antigens, annotated TCRs were further analysed at the level of specific ORF or position within ORF. Depth was the summed frequency of annotated unique rearrangements, while breadth was defined as annotated unique rearrangements over total unique productive rearrangements. Group comparisons of TCR breadth used two-sided Wilcoxon rank-sum tests. TCRdb stores this immuneACCESS table with in-frame sequences only. Part of the clones is absent; in the studies checked, under half of the shortfall reflects unresolved V genes, and no reason is known for the rest. The DNA gave D and trimming, while V, J and clone size come from that table. The table for this sample lists under 95,000 clones; 82% of them were counted only once. 15% to 20% of the sample is in the top ten clones.

The source was peripheral blood, collected after recovery from COVID-19. The clonotype comes from a human donor who had recovered from COVID-19. The rearrangement combines TRBV12-3 or TRBV12-4 with TRBJ2-7; a tentative D match to TRBD1 spans 6 bases. The DNA sequence follows: TGTGCCAGCAGTTTAAATAGGGGGTACGAGCAGTACTTC. This encodes CASSLNRGYEQYF.